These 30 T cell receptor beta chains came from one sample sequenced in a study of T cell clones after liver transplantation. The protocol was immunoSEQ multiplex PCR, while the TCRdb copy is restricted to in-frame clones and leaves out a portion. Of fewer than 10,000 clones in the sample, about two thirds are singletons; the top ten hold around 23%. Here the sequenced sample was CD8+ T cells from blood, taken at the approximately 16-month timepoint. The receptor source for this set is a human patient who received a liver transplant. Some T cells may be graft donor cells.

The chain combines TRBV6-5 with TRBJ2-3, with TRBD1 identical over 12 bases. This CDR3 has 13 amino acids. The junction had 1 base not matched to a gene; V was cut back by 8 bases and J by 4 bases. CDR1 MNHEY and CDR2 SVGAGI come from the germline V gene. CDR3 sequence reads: CASRDRGPDTQYF. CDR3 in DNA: TGTGCCAGCCGGGACAGGGGGCCAGATACGCAGTATTTT.

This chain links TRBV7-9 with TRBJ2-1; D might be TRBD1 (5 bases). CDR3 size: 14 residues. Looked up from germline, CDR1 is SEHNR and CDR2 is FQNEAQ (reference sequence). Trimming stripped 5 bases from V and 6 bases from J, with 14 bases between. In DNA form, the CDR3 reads TGTGCCAGCAGCCCTGAAGGGGCTTCCAATGAGCAGTTCTTC. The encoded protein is CASSPEGASNEQFF.

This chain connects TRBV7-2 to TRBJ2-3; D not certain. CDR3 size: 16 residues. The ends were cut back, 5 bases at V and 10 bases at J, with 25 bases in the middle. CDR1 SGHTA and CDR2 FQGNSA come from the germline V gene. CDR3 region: CASSGRVAYGSWAQYF. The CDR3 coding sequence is TGTGCCAGCAGCGGCAGAGTGGCTTACGGGTCTTGGGCGCAGTATTTT.

The CDR3 spells CASSIGGRHPQHF. CDR3 in DNA: TGTGCCAGTAGTATTGGGGGAAGGCACCCCCAGCATTTT. The V gene is TRBV19, the J gene TRBJ1-5; D is possibly TRBD1 (5 bases). The germline V and J ends were trimmed by 3 bases and 10 bases, with 13 bases remaining between them. The CDR3 totals 13 residues. CDR1 is LNHDA and CDR2 is SQIVND in the germline V gene (reference sequence).

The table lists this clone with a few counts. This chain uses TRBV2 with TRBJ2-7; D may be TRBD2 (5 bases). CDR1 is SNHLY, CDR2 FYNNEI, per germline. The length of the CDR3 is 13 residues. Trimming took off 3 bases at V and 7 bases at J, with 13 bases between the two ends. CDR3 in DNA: TGTGCCAGCAGTGATAGCGAACTCGAGGAGCAGTACTTC. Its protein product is CASSDSELEEQYF.

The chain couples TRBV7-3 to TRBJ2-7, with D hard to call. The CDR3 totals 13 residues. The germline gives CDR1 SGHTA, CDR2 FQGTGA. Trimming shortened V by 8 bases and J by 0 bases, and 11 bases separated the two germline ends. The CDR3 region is CASRSEISYEQYF. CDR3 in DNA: TGTGCCAGCCGCTCAGAGATCTCCTACGAGCAGTACTTC.

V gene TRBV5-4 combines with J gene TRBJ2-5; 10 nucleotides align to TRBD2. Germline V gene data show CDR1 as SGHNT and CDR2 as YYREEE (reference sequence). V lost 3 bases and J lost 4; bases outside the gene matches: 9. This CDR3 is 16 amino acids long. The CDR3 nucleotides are TGTGCCAGCAGCTCCCCCCTAGCGGGAGAGCGAGAGACCCAGTACTTC. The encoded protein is CASSSPLAGERETQYF.

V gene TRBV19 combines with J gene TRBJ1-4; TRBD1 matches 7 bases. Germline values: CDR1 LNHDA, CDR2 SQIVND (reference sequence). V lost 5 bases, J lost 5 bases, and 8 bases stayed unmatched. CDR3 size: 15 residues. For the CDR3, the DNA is TGTGCCAGTAGTCCGCAGGGACAGCGAAATGAAAAACTGTTTTTT. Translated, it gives CASSPQGQRNEKLFF.

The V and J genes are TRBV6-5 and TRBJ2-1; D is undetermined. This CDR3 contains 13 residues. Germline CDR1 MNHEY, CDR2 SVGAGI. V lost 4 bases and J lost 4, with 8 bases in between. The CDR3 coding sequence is TGTGCCAGCAGTTTCGGAGAGTACAATGAGCAGTTCTTC. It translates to CASSFGEYNEQFF.

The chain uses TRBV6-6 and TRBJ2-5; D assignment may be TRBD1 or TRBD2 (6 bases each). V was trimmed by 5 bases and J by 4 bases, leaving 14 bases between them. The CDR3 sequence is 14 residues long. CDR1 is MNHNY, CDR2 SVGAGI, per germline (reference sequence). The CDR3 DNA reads TGTGCCAGCAGTACCCTGGGGGGCGGAGAGACCCAGTACTTC. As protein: CASSTLGGGETQYF.

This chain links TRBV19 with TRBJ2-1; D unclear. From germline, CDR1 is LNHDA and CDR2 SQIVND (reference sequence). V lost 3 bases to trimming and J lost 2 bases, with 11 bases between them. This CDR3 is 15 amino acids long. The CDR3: CASSIVTVPYNEQFF. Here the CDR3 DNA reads TGTGCCAGTAGTATCGTGACGGTGCCCTACAATGAGCAGTTCTTC.

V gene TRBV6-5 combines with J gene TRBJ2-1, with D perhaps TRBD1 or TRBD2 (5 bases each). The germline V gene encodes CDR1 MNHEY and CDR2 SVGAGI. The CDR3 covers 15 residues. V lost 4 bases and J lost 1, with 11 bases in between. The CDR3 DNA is TGTGCCAGCAGTTTCGACGGGGCGTCCTACAATGAGCAGTTCTTC. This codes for CASSFDGASYNEQFF.

The CDR3 is CASSFLAGHYEQYV. DNA of the CDR3: TGTGCCAGCAGCTTTCTAGCGGGCCACTACGAGCAGTACGTC. The chain combines TRBV7-1 with TRBJ2-7; 8 nucleotides agree with TRBD2. TRBV7-1 is labeled an ORF, and its function is uncertain. The CDR3 is made up of 14 amino acids. The junction had 5 bases not matched to a gene; V was cut back by 4 bases and J by 3 bases.

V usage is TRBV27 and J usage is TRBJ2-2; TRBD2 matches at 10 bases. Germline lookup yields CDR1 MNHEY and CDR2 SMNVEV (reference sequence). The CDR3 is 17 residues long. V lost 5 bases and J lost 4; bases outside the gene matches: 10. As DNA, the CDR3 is TGTGCCAGCAGTGGGCTAGCGGGAGAGAGAGGCACCGGGGAGCTGTTTTTT. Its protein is CASSGLAGERGTGELFF.

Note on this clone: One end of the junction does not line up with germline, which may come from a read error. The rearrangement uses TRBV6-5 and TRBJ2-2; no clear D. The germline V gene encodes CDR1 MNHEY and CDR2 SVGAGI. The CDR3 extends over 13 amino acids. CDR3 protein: CATSLHSTGELFF. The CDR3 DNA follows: TGTGCCACCAGTCTCCATAGCACCGGGGAGCTGTTTTTT.

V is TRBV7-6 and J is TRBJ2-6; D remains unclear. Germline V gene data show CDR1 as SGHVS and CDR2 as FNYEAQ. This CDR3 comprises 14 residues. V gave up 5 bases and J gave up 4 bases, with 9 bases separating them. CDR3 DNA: TGTGCCAGCAGCCCCCCCACCGGGGCCAACGTCCTGACTTTC. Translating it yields CASSPPTGANVLTF.

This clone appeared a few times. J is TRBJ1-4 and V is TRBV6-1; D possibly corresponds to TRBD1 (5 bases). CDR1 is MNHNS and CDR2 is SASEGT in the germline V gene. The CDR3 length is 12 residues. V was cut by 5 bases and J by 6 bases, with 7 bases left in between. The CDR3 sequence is CASSLGDEKLFF. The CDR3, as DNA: TGTGCCAGCAGTTTAGGGGATGAAAAACTGTTTTTT.

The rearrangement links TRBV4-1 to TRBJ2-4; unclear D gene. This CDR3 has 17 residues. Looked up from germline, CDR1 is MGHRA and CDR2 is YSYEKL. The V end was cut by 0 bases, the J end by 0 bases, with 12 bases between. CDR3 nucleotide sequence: TGCGCCAGCAGCCAAGATGAGGACCCACTAGCCAAAAACATTCAGTACTTC. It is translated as CASSQDEDPLAKNIQYF.

CDR3 bases: TGTGCCAGCAGTTTGGGTGCTAGCCCATACAATGAGCAGTTCTTC. It codes for CASSLGASPYNEQFF. V is TRBV27 and J is TRBJ2-1, with D possibly matching TRBD2 (5 bases). Germline V gives CDR1 MNHEY, CDR2 SMNVEV (reference sequence). The CDR3 length is 15 residues. Trimming removed 3 bases at V and 4 bases at J, with 13 bases between.

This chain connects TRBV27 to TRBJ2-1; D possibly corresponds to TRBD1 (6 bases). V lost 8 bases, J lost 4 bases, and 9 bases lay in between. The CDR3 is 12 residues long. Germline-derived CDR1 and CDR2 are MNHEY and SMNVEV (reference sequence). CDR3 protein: CASAQGYNEQFF. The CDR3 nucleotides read TGTGCCAGCGCCCAGGGGTACAATGAGCAGTTCTTC.

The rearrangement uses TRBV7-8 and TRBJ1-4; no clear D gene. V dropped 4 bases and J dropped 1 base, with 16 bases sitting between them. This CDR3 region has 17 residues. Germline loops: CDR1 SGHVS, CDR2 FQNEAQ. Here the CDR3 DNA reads TGTGCCAGCAGCTCCGTTCGACCCCGGCGAACTAATGAAAAACTGTTTTTT. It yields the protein CASSSVRPRRTNEKLFF. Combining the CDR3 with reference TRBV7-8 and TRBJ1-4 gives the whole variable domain GAGVSQSPRYKVAKRGQDVALRCDPISGHVSLFWYQQALGQGPEFLTYFQNEAQLDKSGLPSDRFFAERPEGSVSTLKIQRTQQEDSAVYLCASSSVRPRRTNEKLFFGSGTQLSVL.

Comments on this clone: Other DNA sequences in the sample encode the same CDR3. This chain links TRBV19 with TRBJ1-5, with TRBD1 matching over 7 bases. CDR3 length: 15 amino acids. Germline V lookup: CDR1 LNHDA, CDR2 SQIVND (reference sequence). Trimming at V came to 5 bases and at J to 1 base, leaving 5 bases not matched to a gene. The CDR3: CASSSGTASNQPQHF. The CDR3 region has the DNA TGTGCCAGTAGTTCCGGGACAGCAAGCAATCAGCCCCAGCATTTT.

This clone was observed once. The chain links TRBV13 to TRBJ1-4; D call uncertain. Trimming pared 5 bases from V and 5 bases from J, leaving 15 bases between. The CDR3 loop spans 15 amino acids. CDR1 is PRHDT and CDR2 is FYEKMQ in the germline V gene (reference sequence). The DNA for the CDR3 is TGTGCCAGCAGCAACAGTGGGTATGAGAATGAAAAACTGTTTTTT. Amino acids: CASSNSGYENEKLFF.

CDR3 amino acids: CASSYSNEQFF. The CDR3 region has the DNA TGTGCCAGCAGTTATAGTAATGAGCAGTTCTTC. The chain joins TRBV6-6 to TRBJ2-1, with D uncertain. The CDR3 covers 11 residues. Germline CDR1 reads MNHNY; CDR2 reads SVGAGI (reference sequence). V lost 3 bases, J lost 7 bases, and 4 bases lay in between.

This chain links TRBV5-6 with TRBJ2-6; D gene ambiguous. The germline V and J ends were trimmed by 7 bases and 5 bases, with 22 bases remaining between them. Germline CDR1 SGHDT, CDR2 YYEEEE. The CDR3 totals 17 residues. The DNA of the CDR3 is TGTGCCAGCCAGATCCGCAATAGTCACAATCGGGCCAACGTCCTGACTTTC. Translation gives CASQIRNSHNRANVLTF.

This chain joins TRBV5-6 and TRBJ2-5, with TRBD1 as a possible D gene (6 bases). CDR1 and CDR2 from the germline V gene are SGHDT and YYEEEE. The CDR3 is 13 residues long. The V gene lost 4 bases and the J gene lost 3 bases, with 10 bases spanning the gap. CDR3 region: CASSHQGKETQYF. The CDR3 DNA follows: TGTGCCAGCAGCCATCAGGGGAAAGAGACCCAGTACTTC.

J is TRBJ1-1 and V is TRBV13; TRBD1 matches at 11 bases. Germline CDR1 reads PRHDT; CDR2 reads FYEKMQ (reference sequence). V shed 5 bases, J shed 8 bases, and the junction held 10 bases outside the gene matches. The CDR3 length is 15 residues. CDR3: CASSQRPGQGGEAFF. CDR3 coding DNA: TGTGCCAGCAGCCAGCGACCGGGACAGGGGGGCGAAGCTTTCTTT.

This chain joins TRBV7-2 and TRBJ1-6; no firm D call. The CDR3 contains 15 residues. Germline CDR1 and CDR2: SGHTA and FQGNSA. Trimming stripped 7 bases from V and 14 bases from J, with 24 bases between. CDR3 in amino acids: CASTLGSGHRVALHF. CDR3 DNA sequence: TGTGCCAGCACCCTTGGAAGCGGCCACCGAGTGGCCCTCCACTTT.

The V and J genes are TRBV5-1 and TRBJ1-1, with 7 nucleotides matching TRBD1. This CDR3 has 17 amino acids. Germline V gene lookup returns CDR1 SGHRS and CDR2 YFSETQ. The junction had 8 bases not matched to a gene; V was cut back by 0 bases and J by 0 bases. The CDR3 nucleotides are TGCGCCAGCAGCTTGGACGGACAGGTTATGATGAACACTGAAGCTTTCTTT. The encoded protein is CASSLDGQVMMNTEAFF.

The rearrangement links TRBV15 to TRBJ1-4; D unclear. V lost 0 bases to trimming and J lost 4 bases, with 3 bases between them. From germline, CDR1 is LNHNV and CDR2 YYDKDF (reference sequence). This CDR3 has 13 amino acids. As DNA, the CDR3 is TGTGCCACCAGCAGAGAGGTTAATGAAAAACTGTTTTTT. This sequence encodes CATSREVNEKLFF.